This T cell receptor (beta chain) was identified in a study of blood T cell repertoires in COVID-19. Across the study: COVID-19 samples from acute and convalescent phases originated in the United States, Italy and Spain. T cells, B-cell-depleted T cells, or PBMCs provided the cDNA or gDNA that served as material.

This CDR3 is 13 amino acids long. V lost 7 bases and J lost 7, with 13 bases in between. Germline V CDR1 and CDR2: MNHEY, SVGAGI. Followed longitudinally, the Seattle patients had been enrolled during active infection. Original data processing: Counts of nucleated cells, estimated from reference gene primer amplification, were obtained. Sequenced by immunoSEQ multiplex PCR; TCRdb stores in-frame clones only, minus some. The D gene and trimming were derived from the DNA, and the V and J assignments and clone size from that table. Seen here are some 58,000 clones, 83% observed once, and the top ten hold roughly a tenth.

This TCR was recovered from a man aged 50 or older with COVID-19, enrolled during active disease. The rearrangement joins TRBV6-5 to TRBJ1-4; D is uncertain. Sequenced input: peripheral blood. The CDR3 region has the DNA TGTGCCAGCACTCGTCGGGAGGGTGAAAAACTGTTTTTT. It specifies CASTRREGEKLFF.